These 21 T cell receptor beta chains share one sample of origin, sequenced in a study of Ad26.COV2.S vaccination and SARS-CoV-2 variants. Profiling relied on immunoSEQ multiplex PCR, and the TCRdb table lists in-frame clones only, not all of them. The sample lists over 85,000 clones, around three quarters occurring once. Sample: peripheral blood, taken after recovery from COVID-19. The origin of the receptors is a human donor who had recovered from COVID-19.

The chain combines TRBV29-1 with TRBJ1-2, with D possibly being TRBD1 (5 bases). CDR1 is SQVTM, CDR2 ANQGSEA, per germline. With 4 bases removed from V and 7 bases from J, the gap between germline ends came to 16 bases. The CDR3 has 13 residues. The CDR3 loop is CSVVPGGGGGYTF. The CDR3 coding sequence is TGCAGCGTTGTTCCGGGGGGAGGAGGTGGCTACACCTTC.

This clone was seen just once. The V and J genes are TRBV6-1 and TRBJ1-6; tentative D call: TRBD1 (5 bases). V lost 2 bases and J 8 bases, leaving 19 bases between the germline ends. CDR1 and CDR2 (germline): MNHNS, SASEGT. This CDR3 contains 17 residues. The DNA for the CDR3 is TGTGCCAGCAGTGAAAGGTTTTTGGGCAGGGAATATTCACCCCTCCACTTT. Its translation is CASSERFLGREYSPLHF.

This chain links TRBV28 with TRBJ1-1; possible D gene TRBD1, 6 bases. V was clipped by 8 bases and J by 5 bases, with 21 bases between them. CDR1 is MDHEN and CDR2 is SYDVKM in the germline V gene. This CDR3 is 15 amino acids long. The CDR3 here is CASSRFEGVGTEAFF. The DNA for the CDR3 is TGTGCCAGCTCAAGATTTGAGGGGGTAGGGACTGAAGCTTTCTTT.

This clone showed up just a few times. The gene calls are TRBV5-4 and TRBJ1-2; D gene unclear. Germline lookup yields CDR1 SGHNT and CDR2 YYREEE (reference sequence). The CDR3 spans 14 residues. The V end lost 4 bases, the J end lost 7 bases, and 17 bases lay between the germline ends. CDR3 region: CASSPTVGSPGYTF. The CDR3 coding sequence is TGTGCCAGCAGCCCCACGGTCGGCTCCCCTGGCTACACCTTC.

This clone was counted a few times. The chain employs TRBV28 and TRBJ1-2, with a weak D call TRBD1 (5 bases). Trimming pared 2 bases from V and 2 bases from J, leaving 6 bases between. Germline CDR1 is MDHEN and CDR2 is SYDVKM. The CDR3 covers 13 residues. DNA for the CDR3: TGTGCCAGCAGTTTAGACAGAAACTATGGCTACACCTTC. It yields the protein CASSLDRNYGYTF.

The genes are TRBV18 and TRBJ2-1; D uncertain. CDR3 length: 13 amino acids. Between the trimmed V and J ends, which lost 5 bases and 5 bases, there was a span of 10 bases. The germline V gene has CDR1 KGHSH and CDR2 LQKENI. The DNA of the CDR3 is TGTGCCAGCTCAGCTCTAGAGGACAATGAGCAGTTCTTC. This encodes CASSALEDNEQFF.

V usage is TRBV5-1 and J usage is TRBJ2-7; tentatively, D is TRBD1 (6 bases). Germline loops: CDR1 SGHRS, CDR2 YFSETQ. V lost 3 bases to trimming and J lost 4 bases, with 11 bases between them. This CDR3 is 13 amino acids long. The CDR3, as DNA: TGCGCCAGCAGCTCCGGACAGAGTTACGAGCAGTACTTC. Encoded protein: CASSSGQSYEQYF.

This clone was picked up a small number of times. The chain carries TRBV28 and TRBJ1-5; possibly TRBD1 for D (5 bases). Germline V gives CDR1 MDHEN, CDR2 SYDVKM. Trimming pared 3 bases from V and 5 bases from J, leaving 17 bases between. The CDR3 has 16 amino acids. Here the CDR3 DNA reads TGTGCCAGCAGTTTCATACGCAGGGAAGAGGATCAGCCCCAGCATTTT. It codes for CASSFIRREEDQPQHF. Using reference TRBV28 and TRBJ1-5 for the parts outside the CDR3, the full variable domain is DVKVTQSSRYLVKRTGEKVFLECVQDMDHENMFWYRQDPGLGLRLIYFSYDVKMKEKGDIPEGYSVSREKKERFSLILESASTNQTSMYLCASSFIRREEDQPQHFGDGTRLSIL.

The CDR3 protein is CASSQVPDSYNEQFF. The CDR3 DNA reads as TGTGCCAGCAGCCAAGTCCCAGACTCCTACAATGAGCAGTTCTTC. The chain recombines TRBV3-1 (or the pseudogene TRBV3-2) with TRBJ2-1; unclear D gene. The germline gives CDR1 LGHDT, CDR2 YNNKEL (reference sequence). Trimming pared 1 base from V and 0 bases from J, leaving 7 bases between. The CDR3 spans 15 residues.

In DNA, the CDR3 is TGCGCCAGCAGCCAAGATCCCACCTCTGGAAACACCATATATTTT. Translating it yields CASSQDPTSGNTIYF. This rearrangement joins TRBV4-3 to TRBJ1-3, with D unresolved. Germline V gene lookup returns CDR1 LGHNA and CDR2 YSLEER. V was trimmed by 0 bases and J by 0 bases, leaving 6 bases between them. The CDR3 consists of 15 residues.

The rearrangement uses TRBV2 and TRBJ1-1, with 11 bases that match TRBD1. This CDR3 is built from 14 residues. J gave up 5 bases and V 6 bases, and 5 bases lay outside the gene matches. Per the germline V gene, CDR1 is SNHLY and CDR2 is FYNNEI. This CDR3 reads CASRGTGGQTEAFF. Here the CDR3 DNA reads TGTGCCAGCAGGGGGACAGGGGGACAAACTGAAGCTTTCTTT.

The CDR3, as DNA: TGCGCCAGCAGGCTTGGACTAGCGGCGAACACCGGGGAGCTGTTTTTT. This codes for CASRLGLAANTGELFF. The V and J genes are TRBV4-3 and TRBJ2-2; TRBD2 matches 10 bases. The length of the CDR3 is 16 residues. Germline-derived CDR1 and CDR2 are LGHNA and YSLEER. V lost 6 bases, J lost 0 bases, and 4 bases stayed unmatched.

The chain couples TRBV30 to TRBJ1-4; 7 bases map to TRBD1. This CDR3 comprises 14 residues. After removal of 1 base from V and 5 bases from J, the junction contained 4 bases not matched to a gene. Germline CDR1 GTSNPN, CDR2 SVGIG (reference sequence). CDR3 nucleotide sequence: TGTGCCTGGAGTGGCAGGGGGGGGAATGAAAAACTGTTTTTT. Translating it yields CAWSGRGGNEKLFF.

The rearrangement uses TRBV28 and TRBJ1-5; TRBD1 might be the D (6 bases). Between the trimmed V and J ends, which lost 7 bases and 7 bases, there was a span of 14 bases. This CDR3 has 13 amino acids. The germline V gene encodes CDR1 MDHEN and CDR2 SYDVKM. The CDR3 nucleotides read TGTGCCAGCACAGGGGACTGGAACCAGCCCCAGCATTTT. Its protein product is CASTGDWNQPQHF.

V usage is TRBV28 and J usage is TRBJ2-3, with D possibly being TRBD2 (6 bases). From germline, CDR1 is MDHEN and CDR2 SYDVKM. This CDR3 is built from 16 residues. Deletions cut 3 bases from V and 6 bases from J, with 19 bases between. CDR3: CASSFLLALRADTQYF. The CDR3 DNA sequence: TGTGCCAGCAGTTTTCTTCTAGCGCTAAGGGCGGATACGCAGTATTTT.

The chain recombines TRBV28 with TRBJ2-5; the match to TRBD1 covers 9 bases. Per the germline V gene, CDR1 is MDHEN and CDR2 is SYDVKM. The junction had 12 bases not matched to a gene; V was cut back by 5 bases and J by 5 bases. The CDR3 spans 16 residues. CDR3 protein: CASSGPGQGDGETQYF. The CDR3 DNA sequence: TGTGCCAGCAGTGGACCGGGACAGGGAGATGGGGAGACCCAGTACTTC.

This clone was observed once. This chain connects TRBV7-6 to TRBJ2-5; D is uncertain. Germline-derived CDR1 and CDR2 are SGHVS and FNYEAQ. The CDR3 covers 17 residues. V was pared by 4 bases and J by 3 bases, with 21 bases between. The CDR3 DNA sequence: TGTGCCAGCAGCTACCGACCTTCGCTCTCAAAAGAAGAGACCCAGTACTTC. This encodes CASSYRPSLSKEETQYF.

The V and J genes are TRBV27 and TRBJ2-2; D perhaps matches TRBD1 (6 bases). The V end lost 2 bases, the J end lost 7 bases, and 14 bases lay between the germline ends. The CDR3 length is 15 residues. CDR1 is MNHEY, CDR2 SMNVEV, per germline (reference sequence). The DNA for the CDR3 is TGTGCCAGCAGTTTAATAAAACAGGGCGGCGGGGAGCTGTTTTTT. Encoded protein: CASSLIKQGGGELFF.

This clone was seen repeatedly, ten times or more. The chain couples TRBV9 to TRBJ2-2, with 11 bases aligning to TRBD1. The CDR3 spans 15 residues. Germline V gives CDR1 SGDLS, CDR2 YYNGEE. V was pared by 4 bases and J by 5 bases, with 4 bases of the junction left unmatched. The CDR3, as DNA: TGTGCCAGCAGCTTCGGACAGGGGGCGACCGGGGAGCTGTTTTTT. Amino acids: CASSFGQGATGELFF.

This clone came up many times. The CDR3 DNA is TGTGCCAGCTCACCAACCGGACAGCGGCAGAACACCGGGGAGCTGTTTTTT. Translation gives CASSPTGQRQNTGELFF. The chain carries TRBV18 and TRBJ2-2; tentative D call: TRBD1 (6 bases). V lost 2 bases to trimming and J lost 1 base, with 14 bases between them. The V gene's germline CDR1 is KGHSH and CDR2 LQKENI. The CDR3 is 17 amino acids.

In DNA form, the CDR3 reads TGTGCCAGCAGCTTAGTAGGGGTCGGGTACGAGCAGTACTTC. Protein sequence: CASSLVGVGYEQYF. The V call is TRBV7-9, the J call TRBJ2-7; D is perhaps TRBD1 (5 bases). Germline V gives CDR1 SEHNR, CDR2 FQNEAQ (reference sequence). The V and J ends lost 1 base and 4 bases respectively, with 11 bases between them. The CDR3 length is 14 residues.